The 11 T cell receptor beta chains below come from one sample, sequenced in a study of control samples from healthy donors and cancer patients. Here immunoSEQ multiplex PCR was the method, and the copy in TCRdb shows in-frame clones only, minus some. The table includes fewer than 200,000 clones, 90% detected once. What was sequenced was blood. The source of these receptors is a woman aged 50 to 65 in good health.

This clone is a singleton in its sample. An end of the junction differs from the germline gene, which may be a read error. The V and J genes are TRBV5-5 and TRBJ1-1, with 10 bases matching TRBD1. CDR1 and CDR2 from the germline V gene are SGHKS and YYEKEE (reference sequence). This CDR3 contains 15 residues. CDR3 residues: CTSSLTGGVGTEAFF. CDR3 DNA: TGTACCAGCAGCCTGACAGGGGGCGTGGGTACTGAAGCTTTCTTT. The full variable domain, in which reference TRBV5-5 and TRBJ1-1 provide the parts outside the CDR3, is DAGVTQSPTHLIKTRGQQVTLRCSPISGHKSVSWYQQVLGQGPQFIFQYYEKEERGRGNFPDRFSARQFPNYSSELNVNALLLGDSALYLCTSSLTGGVGTEAFFGQGTRLTVV.

The chain is built from TRBV5-5 and TRBJ1-1; D uncertain. CDR3 length: 13 residues. Trimming took off 0 bases at V and 5 bases at J, with 8 bases between the two ends. CDR1 SGHKS and CDR2 YYEKEE come from the germline V gene (reference sequence). CDR3 DNA sequence: TGTGCCAGCAGCTTGGTGTGGGGAACTGAAGCTTTCTTT. It is translated as CASSLVWGTEAFF.

V is TRBV19 and J is TRBJ1-5; D is possibly TRBD1 (6 bases). The CDR3 spans 14 residues. V lost 7 bases and J 4 bases, leaving 14 bases between the germline ends. Germline V gene sequence: CDR1 LNHDA, CDR2 SQIVND (reference sequence). The CDR3 reads CASIRGGANQPQHF. CDR3 nucleotide sequence: TGTGCCAGTATCCGCGGGGGGGCAAATCAGCCCCAGCATTTT. Based on the CDR3 plus reference TRBV19 and TRBJ1-5, the full variable domain is DGGITQSPKYLFRKEGQNVTLSCEQNLNHDAMYWYRQDPGQGLRLIYYSQIVNDFQKGDIAEGYSVSREKKESFPLTVTSAQKNPTAFYLCASIRGGANQPQHFGDGTRLSIL.

The gene calls are TRBV10-3 and TRBJ2-3; D gene unclear. The germline V and J ends were trimmed by 11 bases and 7 bases, with 16 bases remaining between them. This CDR3 region has 12 residues. The V gene's germline CDR1 is ENHRY and CDR2 SYGVKD. In nucleotides, the CDR3 is TGTGCCGCCCAGGATATCGGAAATACGCAGTATTTT. The encoded protein is CAAQDIGNTQYF.

The chain combines TRBV11-3 with TRBJ2-1; 9 nucleotides align to TRBD2. Germline CDR1 SGHNT, CDR2 YENEEA. There are 17 residues in the CDR3. The V and J ends lost 2 bases and 0 bases, in that order; junction bases with no gene match: 5. CDR3 sequence reads: CASSLPSGKSSYNEQFF. The DNA for the CDR3 is TGTGCCAGCAGCTTACCTAGCGGGAAAAGCTCCTACAATGAGCAGTTCTTC.

The rearrangement links TRBV12-3 or TRBV12-4 to TRBJ1-1, with D possibly TRBD1 on 5 matching bases. Trimming removed 8 bases at V and 1 base at J, with 11 bases between. The CDR3 is 13 residues long. CDR3 loop: CASRGPSNTEAFF. CDR3 DNA: TGTGCCAGCCGGGGACCCTCGAACACTGAAGCTTTCTTT.

V gene TRBV11-2 combines with J gene TRBJ1-2; D is undetermined. The CDR3 has 13 amino acids. The germline V gene encodes CDR1 SGHAT and CDR2 FQNNGV. Trimming stripped 0 bases from V and 1 base from J, with 3 bases between. CDR3 loop: CASSLDGNYGYTF. Here the CDR3 DNA reads TGTGCCAGCAGCTTAGACGGTAACTATGGCTACACCTTC.

The CDR3 DNA reads TGTGCCATCAATCAGGGGCGCGGGACAGATACGCAGTATTTT. This codes for CAINQGRGTDTQYF. V is TRBV10-3 and J is TRBJ2-3; the D gene is possibly TRBD1 (6 bases). The CDR3 extends over 14 amino acids. CDR1 and CDR2 (germline): ENHRY, SYGVKD. The V and J ends lost 7 bases and 3 bases respectively, with 14 bases between them.

The chain combines TRBV5-1 with TRBJ2-1; either TRBD1 or TRBD2 may fit D (5 bases each). This CDR3 comprises 14 residues. V was clipped by 1 base and J by 5 bases, with 10 bases between them. Germline V CDR1 and CDR2: SGHRS, YFSETQ. Written as DNA, the CDR3 is TGCGCCAGCAGCTTGTGGGGGACCAACAATGAGCAGTTCTTC. Translation: CASSLWGTNNEQFF.

V gene TRBV5-1 combines with J gene TRBJ2-3, with D perhaps matching TRBD1 (6 bases). Trimming cost V 1 base and J 4 bases, with 13 bases left between them. Germline V CDR1 and CDR2: SGHRS, YFSETQ. The CDR3 contains 15 residues. CDR3 loop: CASSLITGIADTQYF. In nucleotides, the CDR3 is TGCGCCAGCAGCTTGATCACAGGGATCGCAGATACGCAGTATTTT.

The chain uses TRBV29-1 and TRBJ2-3; 9 bases fit TRBD2. Germline-derived CDR1 and CDR2 are SQVTM and ANQGSEA. This CDR3 region has 14 residues. Trimming took 5 bases from V and 1 from J; bases not matched to a gene: 4. CDR3 residues: CSVYERGGTDTQYF. Here the CDR3 DNA reads TGCAGCGTTTACGAGCGGGGGGGCACAGATACGCAGTATTTT.